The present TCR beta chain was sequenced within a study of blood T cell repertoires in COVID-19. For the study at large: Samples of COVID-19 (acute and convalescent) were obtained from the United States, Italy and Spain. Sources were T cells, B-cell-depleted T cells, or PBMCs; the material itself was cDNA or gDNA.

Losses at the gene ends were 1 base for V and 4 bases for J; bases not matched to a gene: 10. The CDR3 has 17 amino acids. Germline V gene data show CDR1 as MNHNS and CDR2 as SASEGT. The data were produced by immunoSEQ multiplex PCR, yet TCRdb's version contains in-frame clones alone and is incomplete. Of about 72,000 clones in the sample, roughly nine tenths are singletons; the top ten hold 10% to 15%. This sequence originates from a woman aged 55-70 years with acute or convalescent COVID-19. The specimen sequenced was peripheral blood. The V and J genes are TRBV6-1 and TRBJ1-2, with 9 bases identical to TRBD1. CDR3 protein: CASSEVLYQDRGYGYTF. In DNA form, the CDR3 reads TGTGCCAGCAGTGAAGTCCTGTACCAGGACAGGGGCTATGGCTACACCTTC.